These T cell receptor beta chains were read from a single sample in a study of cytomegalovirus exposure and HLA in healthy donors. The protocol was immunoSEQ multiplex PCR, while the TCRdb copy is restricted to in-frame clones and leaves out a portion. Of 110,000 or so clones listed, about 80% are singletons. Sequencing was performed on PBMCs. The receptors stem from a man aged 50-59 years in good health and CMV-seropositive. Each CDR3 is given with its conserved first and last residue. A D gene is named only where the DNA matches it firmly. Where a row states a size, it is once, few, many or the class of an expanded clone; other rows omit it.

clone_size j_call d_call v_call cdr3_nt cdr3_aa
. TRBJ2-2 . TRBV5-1 TGCGCCAGCAGCTTGGTATCTCTAAACACCGGGGAGCTGTTTTTT CASSLVSLNTGELFF
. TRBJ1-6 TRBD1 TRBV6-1 TGTGCCAGCAGTGAAACCGGGACAGATAATTCACCCCTCCACTTT CASSETGTDNSPLHF
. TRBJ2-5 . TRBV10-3 TGTGCCACGGGACGGGACATCGGCGAGACCCAGTACTTC CATGRDIGETQYF
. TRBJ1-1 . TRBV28 TGTGCCAGCCTAGACAGGCTCGACACTGAAGCTTTCTTT CASLDRLDTEAFF
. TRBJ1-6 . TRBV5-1 TGCGCCAGCAGCTTGATCGCAGGCCCGAGCTCCTATAATTCACCCCTCCACTTT CASSLIAGPSSYNSPLHF
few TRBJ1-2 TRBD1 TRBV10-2 TGCGCCAGCATCGACAGGGGCTATGGCTACACCTTC CASIDRGYGYTF
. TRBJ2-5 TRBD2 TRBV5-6 TGTGCCAGCAGCAGCCCTCCCCGGGAGGGGACCCAGTACTTC CASSSPPREGTQYF
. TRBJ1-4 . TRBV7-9 TGTGCCAGCAGACCCCGGGAGGGGAGCGAAAAACTGTTTTTT CASRPREGSEKLFF
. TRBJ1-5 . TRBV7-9 TGTGCCAGCAGTCCGGTGGGGGGGAGCAATCAGCCCCAGCATTTT CASSPVGGSNQPQHF
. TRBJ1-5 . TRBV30 TGTGCCTGGAGTTCAGGCAATCAGCCCCAGCATTTT CAWSSGNQPQHF
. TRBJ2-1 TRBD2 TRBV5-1 TGCGCCAGCAGCTTGATAAGCGGGACCGGACGGGGTGAGCAGTTCTTC CASSLISGTGRGEQFF
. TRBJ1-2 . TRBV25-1 TGTGCCAGCAGTGAAGCGGGGAGAGACTACACCTTC CASSEAGRDYTF
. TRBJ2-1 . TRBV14 TGTGCCAGCAGCCCCCTATCTGACAGTTACAATGAGCAGTTCTTC CASSPLSDSYNEQFF
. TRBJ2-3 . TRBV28 TGTGCCAGCAGTAATAGGGAGGTCGATACGCAGTATTTT CASSNREVDTQYF
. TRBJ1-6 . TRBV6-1 TGTGCCAGCAGTGAAGGGCGGGATTCACCCCTCCACTTT CASSEGRDSPLHF
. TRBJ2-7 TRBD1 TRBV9 TGTGCCAGCAGCGTAGCTGACAGGGTAACCTACGAGCAGTACTTC CASSVADRVTYEQYF
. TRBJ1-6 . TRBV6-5 TGTGCCAGCAGCCACGCCAGGGTAAATAATTCACCCCTCCACTTT CASSHARVNNSPLHF
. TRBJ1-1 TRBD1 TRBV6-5 TGTGCCAGCAGTTACTCTAGGGGGCTCACTGAAGCTTTCTTT CASSYSRGLTEAFF
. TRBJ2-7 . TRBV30 TGTGCCTGGAGTATACAGGGCAACGAGCAGTACTTC CAWSIQGNEQYF
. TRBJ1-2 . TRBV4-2 TGTGCCAGCAGCTCCACGGTTTATGGCTACACCTTC CASSSTVYGYTF
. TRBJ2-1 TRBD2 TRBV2 TGTGCCAGCAGTGACACTAGCGGGAGTTTGAATGAGCAGTTCTTC CASSDTSGSLNEQFF
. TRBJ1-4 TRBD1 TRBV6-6 TGTGCCAGCACCGAACGACAGGGGTTGGAGGAAAAACTGTTTTTT CASTERQGLEEKLFF
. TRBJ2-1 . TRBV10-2 TGCGCCAGCAGTGAGGTCGCAGGTGAGCAGTTCTTC CASSEVAGEQFF
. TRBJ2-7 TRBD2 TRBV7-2 TGTGCCAGCAGCTCGTTAGCGGGACCAACGCGGGAGCAGTACTTC CASSSLAGPTREQYF
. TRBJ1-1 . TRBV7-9 TGTGCCAGCAGCTTATCGCGGCACGGATATGTGAACACTGAAGCTTTCTTT CASSLSRHGYVNTEAFF